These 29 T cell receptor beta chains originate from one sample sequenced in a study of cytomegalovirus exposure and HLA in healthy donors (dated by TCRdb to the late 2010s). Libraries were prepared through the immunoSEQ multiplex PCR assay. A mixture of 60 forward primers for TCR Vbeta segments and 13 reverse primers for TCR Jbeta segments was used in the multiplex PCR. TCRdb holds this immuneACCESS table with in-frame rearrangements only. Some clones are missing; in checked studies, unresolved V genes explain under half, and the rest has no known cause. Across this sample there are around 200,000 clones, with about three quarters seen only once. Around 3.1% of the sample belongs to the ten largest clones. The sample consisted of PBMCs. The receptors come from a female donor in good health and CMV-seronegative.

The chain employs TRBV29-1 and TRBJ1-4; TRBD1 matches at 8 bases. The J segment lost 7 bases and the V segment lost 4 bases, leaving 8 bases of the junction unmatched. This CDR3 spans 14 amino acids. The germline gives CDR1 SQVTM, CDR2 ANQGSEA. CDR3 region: CSVVFDRGSEKLFF. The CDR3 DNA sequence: TGCAGCGTTGTTTTCGACAGGGGAAGTGAAAAACTGTTTTTT.

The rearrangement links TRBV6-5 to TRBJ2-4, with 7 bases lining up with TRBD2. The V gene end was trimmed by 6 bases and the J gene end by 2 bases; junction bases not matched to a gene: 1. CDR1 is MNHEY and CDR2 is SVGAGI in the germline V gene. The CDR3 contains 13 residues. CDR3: CASRGLSKNIQYF. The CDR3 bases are TGTGCCAGCAGGGGACTATCCAAAAACATTCAGTACTTC.

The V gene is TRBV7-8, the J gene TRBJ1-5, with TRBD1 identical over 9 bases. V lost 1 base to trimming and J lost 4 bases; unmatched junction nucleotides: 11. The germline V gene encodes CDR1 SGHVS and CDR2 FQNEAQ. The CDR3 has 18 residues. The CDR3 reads CASSLEGTGPQKNQPQHF. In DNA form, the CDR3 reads TGTGCCAGCAGCTTAGAGGGGACAGGGCCTCAAAAAAATCAGCCCCAGCATTTT. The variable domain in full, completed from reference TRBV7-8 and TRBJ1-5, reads GAGVSQSPRYKVAKRGQDVALRCDPISGHVSLFWYQQALGQGPEFLTYFQNEAQLDKSGLPSDRFFAERPEGSVSTLKIQRTQQEDSAVYLCASSLEGTGPQKNQPQHFGDGTRLSIL.

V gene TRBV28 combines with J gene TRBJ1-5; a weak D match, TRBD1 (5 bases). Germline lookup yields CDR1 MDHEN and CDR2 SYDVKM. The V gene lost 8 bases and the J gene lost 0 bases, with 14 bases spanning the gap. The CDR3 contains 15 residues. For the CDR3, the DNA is TGTGCCAGCCTTACGGGGGAAATTAGCAATCAGCCCCAGCATTTT. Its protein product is CASLTGEISNQPQHF.

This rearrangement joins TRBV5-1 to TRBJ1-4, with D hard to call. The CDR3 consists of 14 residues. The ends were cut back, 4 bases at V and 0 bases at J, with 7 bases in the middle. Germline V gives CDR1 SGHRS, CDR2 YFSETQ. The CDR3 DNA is TGCGCCAGCAGCCTCCTTTCAACTAATGAAAAACTGTTTTTT. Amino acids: CASSLLSTNEKLFF.

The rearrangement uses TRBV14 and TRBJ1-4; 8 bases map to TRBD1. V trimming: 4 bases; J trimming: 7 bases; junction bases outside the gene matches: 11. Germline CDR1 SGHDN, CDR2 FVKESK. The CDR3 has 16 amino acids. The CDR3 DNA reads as TGTGCCAGCAGCCTAAATACCGGGACAGGCGGTGAAAAACTGTTTTTT. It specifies CASSLNTGTGGEKLFF.

CDR3 residues: CASSPRPSTAGKQYF. CDR3 coding DNA: TGTGCCAGCAGCCCCCGGCCCAGCACGGCGGGAAAGCAGTACTTC. J is TRBJ2-7 and V is TRBV14, with D possibly matching TRBD2 (6 bases). The germline gives CDR1 SGHDN, CDR2 FVKESK. CDR3 size: 15 residues. The V gene lost 4 bases and the J gene lost 8 bases, with 21 bases spanning the gap.

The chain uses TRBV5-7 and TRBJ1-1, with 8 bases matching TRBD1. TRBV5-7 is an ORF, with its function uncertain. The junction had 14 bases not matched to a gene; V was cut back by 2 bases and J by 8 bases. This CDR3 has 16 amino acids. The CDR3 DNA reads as TGTGCCAGCAGCTTCCTCCCTACAGGGGGTAAGGAAGAAGCTTTCTTT. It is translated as CASSFLPTGGKEEAFF.

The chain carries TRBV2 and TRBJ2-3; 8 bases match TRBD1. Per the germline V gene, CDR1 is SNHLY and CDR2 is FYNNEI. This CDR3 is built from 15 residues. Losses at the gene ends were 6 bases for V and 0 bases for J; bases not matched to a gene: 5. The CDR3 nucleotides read TGTGCCAGCAGCGGGACAGGAACTAGCACAGATACGCAGTATTTT. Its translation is CASSGTGTSTDTQYF.

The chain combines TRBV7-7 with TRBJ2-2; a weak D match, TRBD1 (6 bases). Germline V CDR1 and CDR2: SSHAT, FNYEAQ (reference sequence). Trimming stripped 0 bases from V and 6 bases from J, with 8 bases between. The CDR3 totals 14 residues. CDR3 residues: CASSLAHRAGELFF. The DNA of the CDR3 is TGTGCCAGCAGCTTAGCCCACAGGGCCGGGGAGCTGTTTTTT.

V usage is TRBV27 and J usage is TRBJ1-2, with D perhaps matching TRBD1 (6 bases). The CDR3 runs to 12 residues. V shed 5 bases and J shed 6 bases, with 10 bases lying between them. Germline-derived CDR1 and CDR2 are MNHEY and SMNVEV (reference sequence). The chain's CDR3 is CASSAQGNGYTF. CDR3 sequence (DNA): TGTGCCAGCAGTGCACAGGGAAATGGCTACACCTTC.

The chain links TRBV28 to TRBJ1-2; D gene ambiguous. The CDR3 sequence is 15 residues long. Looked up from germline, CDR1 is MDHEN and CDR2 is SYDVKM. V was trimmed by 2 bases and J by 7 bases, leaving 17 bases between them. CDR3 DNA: TGTGCCAGCAGTTTAGCCGGACTGAACCCCTCTGGCTACACCTTC. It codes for CASSLAGLNPSGYTF.

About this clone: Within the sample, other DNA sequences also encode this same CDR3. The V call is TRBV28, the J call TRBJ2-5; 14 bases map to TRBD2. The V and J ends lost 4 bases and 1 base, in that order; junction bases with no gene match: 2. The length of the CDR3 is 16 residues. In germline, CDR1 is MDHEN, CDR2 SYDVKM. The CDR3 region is CASSSGLAGGQETQYF. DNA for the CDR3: TGTGCCAGCAGTTCTGGACTAGCGGGGGGCCAAGAGACCCAGTACTTC.

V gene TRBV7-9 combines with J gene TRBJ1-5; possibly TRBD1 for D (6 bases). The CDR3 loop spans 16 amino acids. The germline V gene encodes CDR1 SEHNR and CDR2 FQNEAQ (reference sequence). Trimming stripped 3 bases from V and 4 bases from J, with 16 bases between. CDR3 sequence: CASSFSGQKGNQPQHF. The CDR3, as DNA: TGTGCCAGCAGCTTCTCGGGACAAAAGGGAAATCAGCCCCAGCATTTT.

The CDR3 loop is CASSIGGGALAGELFF. The CDR3 coding sequence is TGTGCCAGTAGTATAGGAGGGGGGGCCCTCGCCGGGGAGCTGTTTTTT. The V gene is TRBV19, the J gene TRBJ2-2, with D possibly TRBD2 on 7 matching bases. Trimming stripped 1 base from V and 6 bases from J, with 15 bases between. The CDR3 runs 16 residues. CDR1 LNHDA and CDR2 SQIVND come from the germline V gene (reference sequence).

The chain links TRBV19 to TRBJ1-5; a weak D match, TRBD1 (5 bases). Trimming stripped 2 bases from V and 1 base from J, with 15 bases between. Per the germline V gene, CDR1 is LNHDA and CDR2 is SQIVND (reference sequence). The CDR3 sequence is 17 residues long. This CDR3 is CASSIPLRRQSNQPQHF. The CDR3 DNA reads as TGTGCCAGTAGTATACCCCTCCGCCGACAGAGCAATCAGCCCCAGCATTTT.

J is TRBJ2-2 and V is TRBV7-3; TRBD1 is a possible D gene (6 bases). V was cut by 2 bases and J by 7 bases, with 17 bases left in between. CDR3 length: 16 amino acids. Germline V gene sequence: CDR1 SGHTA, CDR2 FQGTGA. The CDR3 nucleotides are TGTGCCAGCAGCTTAGCTCAAGGGGGATCGAACGGGGAGCTGTTTTTT. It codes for CASSLAQGGSNGELFF.

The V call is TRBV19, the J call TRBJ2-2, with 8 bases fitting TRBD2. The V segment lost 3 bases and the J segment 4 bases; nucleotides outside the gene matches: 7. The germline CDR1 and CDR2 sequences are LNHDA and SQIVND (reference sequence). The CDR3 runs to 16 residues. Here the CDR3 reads CASSMLAGRGTGELFF. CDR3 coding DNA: TGTGCCAGTAGTATGTTAGCGGGACGGGGCACCGGGGAGCTGTTTTTT.

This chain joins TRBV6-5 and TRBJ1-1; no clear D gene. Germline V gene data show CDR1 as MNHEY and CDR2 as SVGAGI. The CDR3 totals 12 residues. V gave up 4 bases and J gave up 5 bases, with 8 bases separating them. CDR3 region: CASSSGPTEAFF. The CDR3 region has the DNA TGTGCCAGCAGTTCGGGTCCAACTGAAGCTTTCTTT.

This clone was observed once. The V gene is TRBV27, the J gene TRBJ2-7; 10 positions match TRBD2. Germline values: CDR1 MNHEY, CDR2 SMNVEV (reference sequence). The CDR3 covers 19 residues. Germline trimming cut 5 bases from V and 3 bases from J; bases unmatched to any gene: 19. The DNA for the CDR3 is TGTGCCAGCAGTGGGTGGAGCGGGAGGGCGGCCCGCGGTATCTACGAGCAGTACTTC. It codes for CASSGWSGRAARGIYEQYF.

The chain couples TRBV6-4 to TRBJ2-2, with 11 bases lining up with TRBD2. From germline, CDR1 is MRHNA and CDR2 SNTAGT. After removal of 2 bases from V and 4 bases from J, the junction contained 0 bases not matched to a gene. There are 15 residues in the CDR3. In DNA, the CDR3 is TGTGCCAGCAGTGACGGGACTAGCGGCACCGGGGAGCTGTTTTTT. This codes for CASSDGTSGTGELFF.

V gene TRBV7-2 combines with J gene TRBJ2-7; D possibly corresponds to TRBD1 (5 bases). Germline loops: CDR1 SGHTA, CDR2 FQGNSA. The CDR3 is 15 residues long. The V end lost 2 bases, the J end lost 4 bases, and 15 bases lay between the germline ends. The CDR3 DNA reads TGTGCCAGCAGCTTAAGGGTGGCCAGGGAATACGAGCAGTACTTC. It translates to CASSLRVAREYEQYF.

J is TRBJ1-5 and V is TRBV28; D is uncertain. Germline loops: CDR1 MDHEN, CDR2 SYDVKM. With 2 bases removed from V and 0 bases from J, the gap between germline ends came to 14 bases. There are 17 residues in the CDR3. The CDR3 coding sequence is TGTGCCAGCAGTTTAATACGCGAGGTCAATAGCAATCAGCCCCAGCATTTT. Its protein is CASSLIREVNSNQPQHF.

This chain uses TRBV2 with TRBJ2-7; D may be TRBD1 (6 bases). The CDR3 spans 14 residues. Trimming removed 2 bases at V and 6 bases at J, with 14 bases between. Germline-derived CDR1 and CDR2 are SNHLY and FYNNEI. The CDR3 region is CASSETAVRGEQYF. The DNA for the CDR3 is TGTGCCAGCAGTGAAACGGCAGTCAGGGGCGAGCAGTACTTC.

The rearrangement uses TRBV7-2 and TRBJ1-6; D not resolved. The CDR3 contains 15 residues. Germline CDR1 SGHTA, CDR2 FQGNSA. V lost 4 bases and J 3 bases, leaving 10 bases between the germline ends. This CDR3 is CASSSWPLYNSPLHF. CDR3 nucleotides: TGTGCCAGCAGCTCATGGCCTCTCTATAATTCACCCCTCCACTTT.

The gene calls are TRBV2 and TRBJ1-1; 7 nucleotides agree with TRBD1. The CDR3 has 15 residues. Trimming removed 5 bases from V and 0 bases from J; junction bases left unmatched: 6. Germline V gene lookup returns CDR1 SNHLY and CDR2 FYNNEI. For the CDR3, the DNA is TGTGCCAGCAGTCCCTTGGGACAGTTGAACACTGAAGCTTTCTTT. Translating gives CASSPLGQLNTEAFF.

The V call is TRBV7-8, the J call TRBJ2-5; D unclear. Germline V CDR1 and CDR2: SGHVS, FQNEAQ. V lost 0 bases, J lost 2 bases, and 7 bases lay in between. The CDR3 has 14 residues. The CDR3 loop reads CASSLASIQETQYF. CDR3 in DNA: TGTGCCAGCAGCTTAGCTTCTATTCAAGAGACCCAGTACTTC.

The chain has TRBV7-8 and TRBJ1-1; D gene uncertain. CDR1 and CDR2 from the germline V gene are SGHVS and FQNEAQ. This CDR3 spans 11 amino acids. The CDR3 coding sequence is TGTACGCAGACTATGAACACTGAAGCTTTCTTT. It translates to CTQTMNTEAFF.

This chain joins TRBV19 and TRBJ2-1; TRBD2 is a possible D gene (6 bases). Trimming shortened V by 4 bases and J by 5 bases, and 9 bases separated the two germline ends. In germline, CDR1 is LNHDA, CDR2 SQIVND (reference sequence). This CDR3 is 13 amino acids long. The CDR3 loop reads CASSRLGNNEQFF. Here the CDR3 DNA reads TGTGCCAGTAGTAGACTAGGGAACAATGAGCAGTTCTTC.